What follows is one T cell receptor (beta chain) and its context. The antigen is unknown. In germline, CDR1 is MDHEN, CDR2 SYDVKM. Deletions cut 3 bases from V and 5 bases from J, with 20 bases between. The CDR3 is 17 residues long. Time point indicated: blood 4 weeks post-SBRT, at nephrectomy. Treatment indicated: 15 Gy SBRT to primary tumor, nephrectomy 4 weeks later. Nephrectomy followed 15 Gy stereotactic body radiation by 4 weeks. The sample comes from a study of radiation and T cells in renal cell carcinoma. Overall study results and limits: Pretreatment tumor biopsies were lacking, so baseline clonotypes are unknown. From baseline, blood top tumor clonotypes peaked at 2 weeks post-radiation.

The repertoire was sequenced with immunoSEQ multiplex PCR; TCRdb's copy has only in-frame clones and lacks some. The sample yields around 100,000 clones, 65% to 90% seen once. Sequences were derived from blood, sampled from a patient whose treatment included radiotherapy and nephrectomy. The TCR was taken from a man aged 55 to 69 with renal cell carcinoma. This chain links TRBV28 with TRBJ1-5, with D possibly being TRBD1 (6 bases). CDR3 DNA sequence: TGTGCCAGCAGTTTGAGGCATTACAGGGAGGCACATCAGCCCCAGCATTTT. It codes for CASSLRHYREAHQPQHF.